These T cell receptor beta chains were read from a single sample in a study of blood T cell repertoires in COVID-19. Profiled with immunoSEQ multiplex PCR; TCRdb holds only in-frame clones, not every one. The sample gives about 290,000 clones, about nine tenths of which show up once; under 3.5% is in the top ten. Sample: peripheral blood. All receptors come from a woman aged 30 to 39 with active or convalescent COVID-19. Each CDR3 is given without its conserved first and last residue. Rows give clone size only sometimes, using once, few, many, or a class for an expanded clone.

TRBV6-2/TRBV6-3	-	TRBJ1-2	ASSGWTDRRAGYT
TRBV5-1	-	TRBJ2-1	ASSPAGGSSYNEQF
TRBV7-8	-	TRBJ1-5	ASSLGQSSHLLLSNQPQH
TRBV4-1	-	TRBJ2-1	ASSQLGVSSYNEQF
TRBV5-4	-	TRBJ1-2	ASSLGAGGYT
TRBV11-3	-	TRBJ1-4	ASSLDGPAANEKLF
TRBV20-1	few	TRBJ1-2	SASANTGGYGYT
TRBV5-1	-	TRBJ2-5	ASSLVADYQETQY
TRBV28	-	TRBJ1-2	ASRTGGGYT
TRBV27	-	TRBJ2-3	ASRTFGLAGADTQY
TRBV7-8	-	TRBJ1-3	ASSLVRRGGGGSGNTIY
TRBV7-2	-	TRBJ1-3	ASSPRGYGSGNTIY
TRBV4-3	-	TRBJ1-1	ASSAGHQNTEAF
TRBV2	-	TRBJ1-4	ASAISLDNEKLF
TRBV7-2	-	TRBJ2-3	ASSSRREDTQY
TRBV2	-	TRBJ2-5	ASRPNRAGQETQY
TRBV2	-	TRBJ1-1	ASGPPGTGNTEAF
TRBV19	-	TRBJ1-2	ASSIEAGERNT
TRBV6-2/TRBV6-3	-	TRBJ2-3	ASSPGLPTDTQY
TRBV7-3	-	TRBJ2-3	ASSLMVAGGPGDTQY
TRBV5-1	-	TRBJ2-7	ASSLVGTSYEQY
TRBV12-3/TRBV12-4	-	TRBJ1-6	ASSFGSGSPLH
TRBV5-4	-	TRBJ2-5	ASSLLAGGTQY
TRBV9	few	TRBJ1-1	ASSVVADLNTEAF
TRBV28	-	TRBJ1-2	ASRSTGGSYGYT
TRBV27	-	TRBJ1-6	ASSREAGNHSPLH
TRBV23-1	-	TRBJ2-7	ASSHAGGPAYEQY
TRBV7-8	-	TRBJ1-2	ASSEGQYGYT
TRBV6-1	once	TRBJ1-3	ASSDQGQGIGNTIY
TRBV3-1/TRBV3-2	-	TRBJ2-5	ASSLGGFQETQY
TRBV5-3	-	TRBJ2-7	ARSLIVAGGIDEQY
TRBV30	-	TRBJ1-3	AWSVGTGVGGNTIY
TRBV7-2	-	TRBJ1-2	ASSFAQPGSGGGYT
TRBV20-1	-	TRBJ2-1	SGSRNEQF
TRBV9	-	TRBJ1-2	ASSVGGGIGGYT
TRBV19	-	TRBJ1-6	ASSTLDRGESPLH
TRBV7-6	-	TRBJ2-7	ASSPGEDYEQY
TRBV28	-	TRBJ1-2	ASSSADRAYGYT
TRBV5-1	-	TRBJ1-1	ASSPRDRENTEAF
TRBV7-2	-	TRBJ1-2	ASSLVHTKEGGYT